These 29 T cell receptor beta chains share one sample of origin, sequenced in a study of cytomegalovirus exposure and HLA in healthy donors. The PCR used 60 Vbeta and 13 Jbeta primers. Data came from immunoSEQ multiplex PCR; TCRdb stores just in-frame clones and leaves some out. The data show over 25,000 clones, and the top ten clones hold 0.55% to 0.75%. Material: PBMCs. These receptors were collected from a man aged 25 to 45 in good health and CMV-seronegative.

The rearrangement links TRBV4-2 to TRBJ2-7; the D gene is possibly TRBD2 (6 bases). The CDR3 has 14 amino acids. V lost 6 bases and J lost 6, with 18 bases in between. Germline lookup yields CDR1 LGHNA and CDR2 YNFKEQ. CDR3 protein: CASRRWGDEAEQYF. CDR3 sequence (DNA): TGTGCCAGCAGGAGGTGGGGGGACGAGGCCGAGCAGTACTTC.

The chain links TRBV11-2 to TRBJ2-1; 7 bases are shared with TRBD1. The CDR3 has 13 residues. CDR1 and CDR2 (germline): SGHAT, FQNNGV. With V trimmed by 0 bases and J by 10 bases, 3 bases remained unmatched. CDR3 bases: TGTGCCAGCAGCTTAGACCTAGGGGGCGAGCAGTTCTTC. Its translation is CASSLDLGGEQFF.

V usage is TRBV4-2 and J usage is TRBJ2-1, with TRBD2 matching 11 bases. The CDR3 consists of 20 residues. CDR1 LGHNA and CDR2 YNFKEQ come from the germline V gene. V lost 1 base and J lost 6; bases outside the gene matches: 17. The CDR3 coding sequence is TGTGCCAGCAGCCAAGTTACTCTAGCGGGAGGACGTGGGGCCTCCAATGAGCAGTTCTTC. Its protein product is CASSQVTLAGGRGASNEQFF.

The rearrangement uses TRBV7-2 and TRBJ1-1; 7 bases fit TRBD1. CDR1 is SGHTA, CDR2 FQGNSA, per germline. The V and J ends lost 1 base and 7 bases, in that order; junction bases with no gene match: 6. CDR3 size: 14 residues. CDR3 nucleotides: TGTGCCAGCAGCTTAGGGAGGGGGCAAAGTGAAGCTTTCTTT. This translates into CASSLGRGQSEAFF. Using reference TRBV7-2 and TRBJ1-1 for the parts outside the CDR3, the full variable domain is GAGVSQSPSNKVTEKGKDVELRCDPISGHTALYWYRQSLGQGLEFLIYFQGNSAPDKSGLPSDRFSAERTGGSVSTLTIQRTQQEDSAVYLCASSLGRGQSEAFFGQGTRLTVV.

The chain couples TRBV2 to TRBJ1-2; D might be TRBD1 (5 bases). The CDR3 sequence is 14 residues long. Looked up from germline, CDR1 is SNHLY and CDR2 is FYNNEI. V was cut by 6 bases and J by 0 bases, with 11 bases left in between. CDR3 residues: CASRTATANYGYTF. CDR3 nucleotides: TGTGCCAGCAGGACAGCAACAGCTAACTATGGCTACACCTTC.

The gene calls are TRBV11-3 and TRBJ2-1; a possible D gene is TRBD1 (6 bases). There are 15 residues in the CDR3. Trimming shortened V by 3 bases and J by 7 bases, and 16 bases separated the two germline ends. Per germline, CDR1 SGHNT and CDR2 YENEEA. As DNA, the CDR3 is TGTGCCAGCAGCTTTGCCGGAACAGGGCCGAATGAGCAGTTCTTC. This sequence encodes CASSFAGTGPNEQFF.

This chain uses TRBV7-2 with TRBJ2-3; D is unclear. The CDR3 consists of 14 residues. V lost 0 bases and J lost 0, with 4 bases in between. Germline V gene data show CDR1 as SGHTA and CDR2 as FQGNSA. In DNA, the CDR3 is TGTGCCAGCAGCTTAGCTCCAAGCACAGATACGCAGTATTTT. Translated, it gives CASSLAPSTDTQYF.

Written as DNA, the CDR3 is TGTGCCAGCAGCTTACAGGGACGGGAGTACAATGAGCAGTTCTTC. Amino acid sequence: CASSLQGREYNEQFF. The chain couples TRBV7-3 to TRBJ2-1, with D perhaps matching TRBD2 (6 bases). V lost 2 bases and J 4 bases, leaving 12 bases between the germline ends. Germline-derived CDR1 and CDR2 are SGHTA and FQGTGA. This CDR3 comprises 15 residues.

The J gene is TRBJ1-5, the V gene TRBV30; the D gene is possibly TRBD1 (5 bases). The germline V gene has CDR1 GTSNPN and CDR2 SVGIG (reference sequence). Trimming shortened V by 2 bases and J by 4 bases, and 12 bases separated the two germline ends. The CDR3 is made up of 14 amino acids. The CDR3, as DNA: TGTGCCTGGAGTCGCGGACAATTGAATCAGCCCCAGCATTTT. Its protein is CAWSRGQLNQPQHF.

The chain recombines TRBV7-2 with TRBJ2-7, with TRBD2 as a possible D gene (6 bases). The CDR3 covers 17 residues. V dropped 6 bases and J dropped 3 bases, with 24 bases sitting between them. The V gene's germline CDR1 is SGHTA and CDR2 FQGNSA. CDR3 bases: TGTGCCAGCAGTCAGGACTACAACCCCGGACTTCACTACGAGCAGTACTTC. It yields the protein CASSQDYNPGLHYEQYF.

This sequence joins TRBV29-1 and TRBJ2-7, with TRBD1 identical over 7 bases. Losses at the gene ends were 7 bases for V and 7 bases for J; bases not matched to a gene: 10. There are 12 residues in the CDR3. Per germline, CDR1 SQVTM and CDR2 ANQGSEA. This chain's CDR3 is CSARDSPLEQYF. CDR3 nucleotides: TGCAGCGCTCGGGACAGCCCCCTGGAGCAGTACTTC.

This chain links TRBV9 with TRBJ2-3, with D possibly matching TRBD1 (5 bases). Trimming cost V 6 bases and J 0 bases, with 14 bases left between them. Germline V gives CDR1 SGDLS, CDR2 YYNGEE. The CDR3 is 15 amino acids. The CDR3 sequence: CASTPGALSTDTQYF. The CDR3 DNA is TGTGCCAGCACGCCTGGGGCCCTCAGCACAGATACGCAGTATTTT.

The J gene is TRBJ2-3, the V gene TRBV13; 8 bases are shared with TRBD1. V shed 3 bases and J 1 base; nucleotides not matched to a gene: 3. CDR1 and CDR2 (germline): PRHDT, FYEKMQ (reference sequence). The CDR3 runs 15 residues. CDR3: CASSLGDRRTDTQYF. CDR3 in DNA: TGTGCCAGCAGCTTGGGGGACAGGCGCACAGATACGCAGTATTTT.

This chain joins TRBV18 and TRBJ1-3, with D uncertain. V was shortened by 6 bases and J by 3 bases, with 12 bases between the two germline ends. The CDR3 extends over 14 amino acids. The germline gives CDR1 KGHSH, CDR2 LQKENI. This CDR3 reads CASSLTEFGNTIYF. The CDR3 DNA sequence: TGTGCCAGCTCCCTCACCGAGTTTGGAAACACCATATATTTT.

The J gene is TRBJ2-1, the V gene TRBV5-1, with 8 bases aligning to TRBD2. This CDR3 comprises 12 residues. Germline loops: CDR1 SGHRS, CDR2 YFSETQ. With V trimmed by 5 bases and J by 7 bases, 2 bases remained unmatched. For the CDR3, the DNA is TGCGCCAGCAGAGCGGGAGTTAATGAGCAGTTCTTC. This translates into CASRAGVNEQFF.

The gene calls are TRBV5-6 and TRBJ2-5; TRBD1 matches 11 bases. The end of the DNA fits TRBJ2-7 better, so the J call may be wrong. Germline V gene lookup returns CDR1 SGHDT and CDR2 YYEEEE. The CDR3 totals 16 residues. The CDR3 sequence is CASSPGQGASTYEQYF. The CDR3 DNA reads as TGTGCCAGCAGCCCTGGACAGGGGGCCTCGACCTACGAGCAGTACTTC.

The chain employs TRBV14 and TRBJ2-7; 11 bases agree with TRBD1. Germline V gene lookup returns CDR1 SGHDN and CDR2 FVKESK. J lost 4 bases, V lost 4 bases, and 6 bases had no gene match. The CDR3 is 15 amino acids. The CDR3, as DNA: TGTGCCAGCAGCCGCCGGGACAGGGGGGTTTACGAGCAGTACTTC. Its protein product is CASSRRDRGVYEQYF.

The V and J genes are TRBV28 and TRBJ2-3, with TRBD1 identical over 8 bases. This CDR3 spans 14 amino acids. V gave up 5 bases and J gave up 8 bases; unmatched junction bases: 9. CDR1 is MDHEN and CDR2 is SYDVKM in the germline V gene. In DNA form, the CDR3 reads TGTGCCAGCAGTATTCCGGGACAGGTCTCTACGCAGTATTTT. Protein product: CASSIPGQVSTQYF.

Here the CDR3 reads CASSGLRGGLKTQYF. As DNA, the CDR3 is TGTGCCAGCAGTGGTCTGCGGGGGGGCCTAAAGACCCAGTACTTC. This chain uses TRBV5-8 with TRBJ2-5; 9 positions agree with TRBD2. Germline-derived CDR1 and CDR2 are SGHTS and YDEGEE. The CDR3 runs 15 residues. V lost 5 bases to trimming and J lost 6 bases; unmatched junction nucleotides: 11.

The chain joins TRBV28 to TRBJ1-2; possibly TRBD1 for D (5 bases). This CDR3 is built from 12 residues. V shed 5 bases and J shed 7 bases, with 11 bases lying between them. CDR1 is MDHEN, CDR2 SYDVKM, per germline. The CDR3 DNA follows: TGTGCCAGCAGTCTCGGGACTTTTGGCTACACCTTC. It yields the protein CASSLGTFGYTF.

This sequence joins TRBV9 and TRBJ2-2, with 7 bases lining up with TRBD1. CDR1 SGDLS and CDR2 YYNGEE come from the germline V gene. Germline trimming cut 4 bases from V and 0 bases from J; bases unmatched to any gene: 6. This CDR3 is 16 amino acids long. For the CDR3, the DNA is TGTGCCAGCAGCACGGGACAGTCTTCGAACACCGGGGAGCTGTTTTTT. This codes for CASSTGQSSNTGELFF.

The chain uses TRBV18 and TRBJ2-7; 7 bases are a match to TRBD2. Trimming took 0 bases from V and 4 from J; bases not matched to a gene: 6. The CDR3 is 15 residues long. The germline gives CDR1 KGHSH, CDR2 LQKENI. This CDR3 is CASSPPSGGSYEQYF. The CDR3 DNA sequence: TGTGCCAGCTCACCACCGTCCGGGGGGTCGTACGAGCAGTACTTC.

V is TRBV6-6 and J is TRBJ1-5; 7 nucleotides agree with TRBD1. With 6 bases clipped from V and 4 bases from J, the junction kept 12 bases outside the gene matches. The length of the CDR3 is 16 residues. Germline V CDR1 and CDR2: MNHNY, SVGAGI (reference sequence). CDR3: CASSPGEGAANQPQHF. DNA of the CDR3: TGTGCCAGCAGCCCTGGAGAGGGGGCGGCTAATCAGCCCCAGCATTTT.

This chain joins TRBV15 and TRBJ1-1; TRBD1 might be the D (5 bases). This CDR3 region has 13 residues. From germline, CDR1 is LNHNV and CDR2 YYDKDF (reference sequence). V was trimmed by 0 bases and J by 5 bases, leaving 7 bases between them. CDR3 coding DNA: TGTGCCACCAGCAGAGAACGGACAACTGAAGCTTTCTTT. Translating it yields CATSRERTTEAFF.

The chain has TRBV6-5 and TRBJ1-2; possible D gene TRBD1, 5 bases. CDR1 is MNHEY, CDR2 SVGAGI, per germline. V lost 2 bases and J lost 0, with 13 bases in between. The CDR3 has 16 residues. CDR3 coding DNA: TGTGCCAGCAGTTACCAGTGGGGCGTGCCTAACTATGGCTACACCTTC. As protein: CASSYQWGVPNYGYTF.

This chain connects TRBV19 to TRBJ1-5; tentatively, D is TRBD1 (5 bases). The CDR3 has 15 residues. Per germline, CDR1 LNHDA and CDR2 SQIVND (reference sequence). Trimming took 9 bases from V and 3 from J, leaving 18 bases between them. CDR3 region: CASQEGHINNQPQHF. CDR3 DNA: TGTGCCAGCCAGGAAGGACACATTAACAATCAGCCCCAGCATTTT. The whole variable domain, filled in from reference TRBV19 and TRBJ1-5, reads DGGITQSPKYLFRKEGQNVTLSCEQNLNHDAMYWYRQDPGQGLRLIYYSQIVNDFQKGDIAEGYSVSREKKESFPLTVTSAQKNPTAFYLCASQEGHINNQPQHFGDGTRLSIL.

The chain combines TRBV4-3 with TRBJ2-5; TRBD1 matches 12 bases. The J call could be wrong; TRBJ2-7 is a better fit for the DNA end. Germline V lookup: CDR1 LGHNA, CDR2 YSLEER. This CDR3 has 17 residues. CDR3 DNA sequence: TGCGCCAGCAGCCAAGATTTTGAGGGACAGGGGGCTCGCGAGCAGTACTTC. It translates to CASSQDFEGQGAREQYF.

The chain links TRBV7-2 to TRBJ2-7; 10 bases map to TRBD1. Germline assignment: CDR1 SGHTA and CDR2 FQGNSA. V was pared by 1 base and J by 5 bases, with 5 bases of the junction left unmatched. The CDR3 is 15 amino acids. DNA of the CDR3: TGTGCCAGCAGCTTAGACGGGACAGGGGTGGACGAGCAGTACTTC. Translating gives CASSLDGTGVDEQYF.

The CDR3 protein is CASSEWRTSGSREQYF. CDR3 nucleotides: TGTGCCAGCAGTGAATGGAGGACTAGCGGGAGCCGCGAGCAGTACTTC. The V and J genes are TRBV25-1 and TRBJ2-7; TRBD2 agrees at 13 bases. The CDR3 loop spans 16 amino acids. The V gene's germline CDR1 is MGHDK and CDR2 SYGVNS. With V trimmed by 1 base and J by 6 bases, 6 bases remained unmatched.